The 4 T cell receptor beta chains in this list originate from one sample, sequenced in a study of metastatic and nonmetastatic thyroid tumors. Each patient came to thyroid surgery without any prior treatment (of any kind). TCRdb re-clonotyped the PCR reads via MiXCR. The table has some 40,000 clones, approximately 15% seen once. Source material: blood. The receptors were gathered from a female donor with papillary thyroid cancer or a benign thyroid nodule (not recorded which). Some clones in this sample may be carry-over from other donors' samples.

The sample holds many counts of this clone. The CDR3, as DNA: TGTGCCAGCAGCCCAGGACTAGCGGTCCTCTCCTACGAGCAGTACTTC. It codes for CASSPGLAVLSYEQYF. The chain joins TRBV13 to TRBJ2-7; the match to TRBD2 covers 10 bases. The CDR3 has 16 amino acids. With 5 bases clipped from V and 0 bases from J, the junction kept 7 bases outside the gene matches. Germline CDR1 PRHDT, CDR2 FYEKMQ (reference sequence).

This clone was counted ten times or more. The CDR3 DNA sequence: TGCGCCAGCAGCCCCGGGGGGGGAGTTTACGAGCAGTACTTC. Its translation: CASSPGGGVYEQYF. The V and J genes are TRBV5-1 and TRBJ2-7; TRBD2 matches at 8 bases. V gave up 4 bases and J gave up 4 bases; unmatched junction bases: 7. This CDR3 comprises 14 residues. Germline V gene sequence: CDR1 SGHRS, CDR2 YFSETQ. Combining the CDR3 with reference TRBV5-1 and TRBJ2-7 gives the whole variable domain KAGVTQTPRYLIKTRGQQVTLSCSPISGHRSVSWYQQTPGQGLQFLFEYFSETQRNKGNFPGRFSGRQFSNSRSEMNVSTLELGDSALYLCASSPGGGVYEQYFGPGTRLTVT.

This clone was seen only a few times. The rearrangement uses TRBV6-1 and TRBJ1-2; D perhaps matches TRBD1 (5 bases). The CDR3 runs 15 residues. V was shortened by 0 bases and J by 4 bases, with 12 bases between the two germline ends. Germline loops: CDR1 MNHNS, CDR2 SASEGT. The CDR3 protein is CASSEAVGAGYGYTF. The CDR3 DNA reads TGTGCCAGCAGTGAAGCAGTCGGGGCGGGCTATGGCTACACCTTC.

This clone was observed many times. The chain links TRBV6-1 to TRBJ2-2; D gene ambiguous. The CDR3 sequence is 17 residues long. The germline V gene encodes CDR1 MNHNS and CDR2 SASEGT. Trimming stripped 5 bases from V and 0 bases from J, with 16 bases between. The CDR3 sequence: CASSRRLVGPNTGELFF. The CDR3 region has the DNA TGTGCCAGCAGTCGTCGATTAGTTGGACCGAACACCGGGGAGCTGTTTTTT.